This entry describes one T cell receptor beta chain. Its cognate antigen is unknown. TCRdb's copy holds only in-frame clones and misses some; the assay was immunoSEQ multiplex PCR. The sample carries 280,000 or so clones, 88% recorded once. This specimen belongs to a study of cytomegalovirus exposure and HLA in healthy donors. In the study overall: A subsequent analysis stated that the roughly 120 validation repertoires were run on the same platform as the roughly 620 first-cohort repertoires. Overall study findings and caveats: Most sequenced TCRs were rare (though some public TCRs occurred in many donors). The classifier was said to identify cytomegalovirus status with high specificity and sensitivity. Among TCR beta chains, those listed as cytomegalovirus-associated numbered over 150.

Per the germline V gene, CDR1 is SNHLY and CDR2 is FYNNEI. V was pared by 4 bases and J by 5 bases, with 17 bases between. The CDR3 spans 15 residues. The source is a woman between 18 and 29 years old in good health and CMV-seronegative. This chain uses TRBV2 with TRBJ1-1; perhaps TRBD1 as D (6 bases). Sequenced input: PBMCs. CDR3 bases: TGTGCCAGCAGTGGCCGGGGGGCCCTAAGGACTGAAGCTTTCTTT. This translates into CASSGRGALRTEAFF.